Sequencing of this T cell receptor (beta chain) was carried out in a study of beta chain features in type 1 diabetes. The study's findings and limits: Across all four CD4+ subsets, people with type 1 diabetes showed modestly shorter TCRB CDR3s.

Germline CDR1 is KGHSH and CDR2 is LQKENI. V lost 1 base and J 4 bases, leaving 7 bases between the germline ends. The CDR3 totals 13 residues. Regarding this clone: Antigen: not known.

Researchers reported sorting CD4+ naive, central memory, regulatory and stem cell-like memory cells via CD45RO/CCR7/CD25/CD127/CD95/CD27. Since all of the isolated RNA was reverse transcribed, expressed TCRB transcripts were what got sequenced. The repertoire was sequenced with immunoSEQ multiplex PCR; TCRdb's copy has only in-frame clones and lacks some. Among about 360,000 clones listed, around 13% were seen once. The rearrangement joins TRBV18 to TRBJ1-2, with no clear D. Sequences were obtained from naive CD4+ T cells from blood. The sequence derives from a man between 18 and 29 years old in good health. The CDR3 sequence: CASSPQLSYGYTF. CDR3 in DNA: TGTGCCAGCTCACCACAGCTAAGCTATGGCTACACCTTC.